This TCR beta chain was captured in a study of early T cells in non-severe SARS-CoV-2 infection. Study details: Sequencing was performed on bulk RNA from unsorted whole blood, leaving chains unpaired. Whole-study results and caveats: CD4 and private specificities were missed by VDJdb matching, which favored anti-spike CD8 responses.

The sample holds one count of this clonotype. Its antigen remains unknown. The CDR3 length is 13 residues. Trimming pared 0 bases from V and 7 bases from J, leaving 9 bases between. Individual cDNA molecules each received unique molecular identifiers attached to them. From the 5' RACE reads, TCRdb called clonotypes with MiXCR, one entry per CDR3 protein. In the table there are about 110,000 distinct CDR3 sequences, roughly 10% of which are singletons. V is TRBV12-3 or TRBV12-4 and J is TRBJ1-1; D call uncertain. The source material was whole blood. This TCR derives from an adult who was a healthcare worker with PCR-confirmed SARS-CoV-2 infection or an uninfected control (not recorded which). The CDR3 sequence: CASSLAVPVEAFF. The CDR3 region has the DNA TGTGCCAGCAGTTTAGCGGTGCCCGTTGAAGCTTTCTTT.